This T cell receptor (beta chain) appears in the sequencing data of a study of Ad26.COV2.S vaccination and SARS-CoV-2 variants. Across the study: Once or twice, 56 days apart, Ad26.COV2.S was delivered intramuscularly.

As for treatment: about 20 received Ad26.COV2.S at low or high dose, single or two shots; roughly five received placebo; per-sample allocation not given. Sampling was done on day 63 after the first vaccine or placebo injection. Aged 18-55 years, donor was enrolled in Boston in about 2020. Points from the study as a whole: Substantial breadth was reportedly displayed by spike-specific CD8+ and CD4+ T cell responses after vaccination.

Data came from immunoSEQ multiplex PCR; TCRdb stores just in-frame clones and leaves some out. The table records roughly 320,000 clones, approximately 86% of them present only once. As regards this clone: Antigen unknown.

This CDR3 has 13 residues. V dropped 2 bases and J dropped 3 bases, with 7 bases sitting between them. Germline CDR1 reads LNHDA; CDR2 reads SQIVND (reference sequence). The sequence was obtained from a person between 18 and 65 years old who received the Ad26.COV2.S COVID-19 vaccine or a placebo. The sample was peripheral blood, taken in a trial of Ad26.COV2.S vaccine versus placebo. The V and J genes are TRBV19 and TRBJ1-2; possible D gene TRBD1, 5 bases. CDR3 sequence (DNA): TGTGCCAGTAGTATATCGGGGGACTATGGCTACACCTTC. Translation gives CASSISGDYGYTF.